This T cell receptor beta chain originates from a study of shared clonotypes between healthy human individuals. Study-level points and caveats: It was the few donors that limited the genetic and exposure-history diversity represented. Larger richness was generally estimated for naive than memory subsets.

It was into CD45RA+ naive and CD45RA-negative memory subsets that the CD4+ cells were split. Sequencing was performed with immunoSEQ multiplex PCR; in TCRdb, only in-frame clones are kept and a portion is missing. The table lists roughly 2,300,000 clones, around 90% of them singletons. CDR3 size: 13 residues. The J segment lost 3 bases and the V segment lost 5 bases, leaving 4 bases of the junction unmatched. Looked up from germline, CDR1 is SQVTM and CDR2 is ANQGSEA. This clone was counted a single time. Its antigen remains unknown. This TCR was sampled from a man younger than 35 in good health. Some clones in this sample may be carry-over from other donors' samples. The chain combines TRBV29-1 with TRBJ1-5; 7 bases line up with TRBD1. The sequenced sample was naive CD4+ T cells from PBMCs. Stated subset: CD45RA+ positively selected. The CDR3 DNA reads TGCAGCGTTCGAGGGGGCATCAATCAGCCCCAGCATTTT. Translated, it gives CSVRGGINQPQHF. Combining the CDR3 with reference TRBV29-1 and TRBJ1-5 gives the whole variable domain SAVISQKPSRDICQRGTSLTIQCQVDSQVTMMFWYRQQPGQSLTLIATANQGSEATYESGFVIDKFPISRPNLTFSTLTVSNMSPEDSSIYLCSVRGGINQPQHFGDGTRLSIL.